Shown below are 10 T cell receptor beta chains from a single sample sequenced in a study of cytomegalovirus exposure and HLA in healthy donors. The study ran its PCR with 60 Vbeta and 13 Jbeta primers. TCRdb keeps only in-frame clones here, not all; method: immunoSEQ multiplex PCR. The sample yields 150,000 to 250,000 clones, roughly four fifths seen once. The specimen sequenced was PBMCs. The receptors derive from a boy aged 2 to 10 in good health and CMV-seronegative.

The chain couples TRBV18 to TRBJ2-1; tentative D call: TRBD2 (5 bases). Trimming removed 5 bases at V and 5 bases at J, with 10 bases between. The germline V gene has CDR1 KGHSH and CDR2 LQKENI. The CDR3 runs to 13 residues. In DNA, the CDR3 is TGTGCCAGCTCAGGACTCCAGGACAATGAGCAGTTCTTC. The encoded protein is CASSGLQDNEQFF. Variable domain in full (rest from reference TRBV18 and TRBJ2-1): NAGVMQNPRHLVRRRGQEARLRCSPMKGHSHVYWYRQLPEEGLKFMVYLQKENIIDESGMPKERFSAEFPKEGPSILRIQQVVRGDSAAYFCASSGLQDNEQFFGPGTRLTVL.

This rearrangement joins TRBV19 to TRBJ2-5, with a weak D call TRBD2 (5 bases). The V end lost 8 bases, the J end lost 7 bases, and 20 bases lay between the germline ends. The CDR3 is 14 residues long. Germline V lookup: CDR1 LNHDA, CDR2 SQIVND (reference sequence). CDR3 sequence: CASGPGVAGGTQYF. CDR3 bases: TGTGCCAGTGGGCCTGGCGTCGCAGGAGGGACCCAGTACTTC.

The chain employs TRBV25-1 and TRBJ1-1; D call uncertain. Per germline, CDR1 MGHDK and CDR2 SYGVNS. The length of the CDR3 is 13 residues. Between the trimmed V and J ends, which lost 6 bases and 1 base, there was a span of 9 bases. The CDR3 DNA follows: TGTGCCAGCAGGGAGACCGGGAACACTGAAGCTTTCTTT. Encoded protein: CASRETGNTEAFF.

Here the CDR3 reads CASSPGQIYNQPQHF. In DNA form, the CDR3 reads TGTGCCAGTAGTCCTGGACAGATCTACAATCAGCCCCAGCATTTT. The chain couples TRBV19 to TRBJ1-5, with TRBD1 as a possible D gene (6 bases). CDR1 is LNHDA and CDR2 is SQIVND in the germline V gene (reference sequence). The CDR3 has 15 residues. V was trimmed by 5 bases and J by 3 bases, leaving 14 bases between them.

This clone has only a few counts. This chain connects TRBV4-3 to TRBJ1-5, with D maybe TRBD1 (5 bases). Germline CDR1 LGHNA, CDR2 YSLEER. The CDR3 has 15 residues. V gave up 1 base and J gave up 7 bases, with 14 bases separating them. This chain's CDR3 is CASSQVWQGGQPQHF. The CDR3, as DNA: TGCGCCAGCAGCCAAGTTTGGCAGGGCGGACAGCCCCAGCATTTT.

V gene TRBV11-2 combines with J gene TRBJ2-5; 11 positions agree with TRBD1. The CDR3 sequence is 15 residues long. The germline V gene has CDR1 SGHAT and CDR2 FQNNGV. V dropped 3 bases and J dropped 4; count of bases not matched to a gene: 4. The CDR3: CASSFRGQGGETQYF. DNA of the CDR3: TGTGCCAGCAGCTTTCGGGGACAGGGGGGAGAGACCCAGTACTTC.

V usage is TRBV5-5 and J usage is TRBJ1-5, with a tentative D call TRBD1 (6 bases). In germline, CDR1 is SGHKS, CDR2 YYEKEE (reference sequence). V lost 3 bases and J lost 4, with 11 bases in between. The CDR3 runs to 14 residues. The CDR3 nucleotides are TGTGCCAGCAGCTCCGGACAGCTGAATCAGCCCCAGCATTTT. Its translation is CASSSGQLNQPQHF.

The genes are TRBV9 and TRBJ2-3; D is ambiguous. CDR3 length equals 17 residues. Deletions cut 0 bases from V and 4 bases from J, with 18 bases between. CDR1 SGDLS and CDR2 YYNGEE come from the germline V gene. CDR3 nucleotide sequence: TGTGCCAGCAGCGTAGATGGTCGGAGTCACTCGGCAGATACGCAGTATTTT. Protein: CASSVDGRSHSADTQYF.

The genes are TRBV15 and TRBJ2-2; D gene ambiguous. Trimming took off 0 bases at V and 8 bases at J, with 16 bases between the two ends. Germline V CDR1 and CDR2: LNHNV, YYDKDF (reference sequence). The CDR3 consists of 16 residues. CDR3 in amino acids: CATSRDSKPPPGELFF. CDR3 coding DNA: TGTGCCACCAGCAGAGATAGCAAACCCCCACCGGGGGAGCTGTTTTTT.

The V gene is TRBV7-9, the J gene TRBJ2-3, with D uncertain. Germline V gene sequence: CDR1 SEHNR, CDR2 FQNEAQ (reference sequence). Trimming stripped 3 bases from V and 2 bases from J, with 9 bases between. The CDR3 covers 14 residues. CDR3 nucleotides: TGTGCCAGCAGCTTCTCTGCGAACACAGATACGCAGTATTTT. Encoded protein: CASSFSANTDTQYF.